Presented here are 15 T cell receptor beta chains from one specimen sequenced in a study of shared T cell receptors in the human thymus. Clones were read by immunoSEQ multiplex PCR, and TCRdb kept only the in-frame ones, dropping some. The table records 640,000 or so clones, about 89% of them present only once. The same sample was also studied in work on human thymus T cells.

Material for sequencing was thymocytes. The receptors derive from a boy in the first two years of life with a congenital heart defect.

Here the CDR3 DNA reads TGCGCCAGCAGCGGGACAGGGGGAAGTAATGAAAAACTGTTTTTT. It translates to CASSGTGGSNEKLFF. This chain connects TRBV5-1 to TRBJ1-4, with 11 bases identical to TRBD1. Germline trimming cut 4 bases from V and 4 bases from J; bases unmatched to any gene: 3. The CDR3 runs to 15 residues. The germline V gene encodes CDR1 SGHRS and CDR2 YFSETQ.

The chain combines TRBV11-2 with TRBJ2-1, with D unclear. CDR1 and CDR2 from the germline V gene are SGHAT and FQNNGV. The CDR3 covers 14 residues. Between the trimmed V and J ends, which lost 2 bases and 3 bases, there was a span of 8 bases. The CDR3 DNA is TGTGCCAGCAGCTTACGGTCAATCTACAATGAGCAGTTCTTC. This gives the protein CASSLRSIYNEQFF.

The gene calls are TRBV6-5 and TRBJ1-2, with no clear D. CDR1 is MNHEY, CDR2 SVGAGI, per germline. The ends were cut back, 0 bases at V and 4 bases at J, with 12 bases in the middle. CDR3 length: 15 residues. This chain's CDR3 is CASSYSNRQLYGYTF. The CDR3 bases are TGTGCCAGCAGTTACTCGAACAGACAACTCTATGGCTACACCTTC.

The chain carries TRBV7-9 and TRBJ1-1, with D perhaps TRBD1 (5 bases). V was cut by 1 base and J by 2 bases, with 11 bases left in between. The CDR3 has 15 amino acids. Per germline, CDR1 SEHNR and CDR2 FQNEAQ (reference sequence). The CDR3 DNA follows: TGTGCCAGCAGCTTAGTTACAGGCCTTAACACTGAAGCTTTCTTT. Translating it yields CASSLVTGLNTEAFF.

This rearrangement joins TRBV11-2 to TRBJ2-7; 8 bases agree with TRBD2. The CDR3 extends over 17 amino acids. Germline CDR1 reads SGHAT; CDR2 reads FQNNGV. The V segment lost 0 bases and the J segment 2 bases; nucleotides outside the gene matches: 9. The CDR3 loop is CASSLEGPAREAYEQYF. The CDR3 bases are TGTGCCAGCAGCTTAGAGGGGCCGGCGCGGGAGGCCTACGAGCAGTACTTC. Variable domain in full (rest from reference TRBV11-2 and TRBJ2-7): EAGVAQSPRYKIIEKRQSVAFWCNPISGHATLYWYQQILGQGPKLLIQFQNNGVVDDSQLPKDRFSAERLKGVDSTLKIQPAKLEDSAVYLCASSLEGPAREAYEQYFGPGTRLTVT.

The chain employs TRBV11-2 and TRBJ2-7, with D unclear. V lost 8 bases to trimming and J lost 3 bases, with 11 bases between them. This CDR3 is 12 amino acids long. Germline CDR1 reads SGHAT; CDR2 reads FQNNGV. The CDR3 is CASGAPFYEQYF. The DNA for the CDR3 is TGTGCCAGCGGAGCCCCGTTCTACGAGCAGTACTTC.

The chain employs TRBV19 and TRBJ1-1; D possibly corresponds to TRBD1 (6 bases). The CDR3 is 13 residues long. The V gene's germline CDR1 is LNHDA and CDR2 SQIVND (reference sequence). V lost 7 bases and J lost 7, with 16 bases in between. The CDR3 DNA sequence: TGTGCCAGTAACCAGAAACAGACAGGTGAAGCTTTCTTT. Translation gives CASNQKQTGEAFF.

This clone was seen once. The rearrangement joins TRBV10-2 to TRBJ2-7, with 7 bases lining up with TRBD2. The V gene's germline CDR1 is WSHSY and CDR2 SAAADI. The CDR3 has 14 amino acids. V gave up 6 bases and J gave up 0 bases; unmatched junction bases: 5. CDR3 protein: CASSGTIPSYEQYF. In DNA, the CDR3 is TGCGCCAGCAGCGGGACTATCCCCTCCTACGAGCAGTACTTC.

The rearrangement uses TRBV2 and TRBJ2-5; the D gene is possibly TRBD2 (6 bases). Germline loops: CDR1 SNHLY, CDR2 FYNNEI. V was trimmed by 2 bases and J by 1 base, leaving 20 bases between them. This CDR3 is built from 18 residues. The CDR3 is CASSEPPSGRGTQETQYF. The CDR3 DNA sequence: TGTGCCAGCAGTGAACCCCCTTCGGGGCGGGGAACCCAAGAGACCCAGTACTTC.

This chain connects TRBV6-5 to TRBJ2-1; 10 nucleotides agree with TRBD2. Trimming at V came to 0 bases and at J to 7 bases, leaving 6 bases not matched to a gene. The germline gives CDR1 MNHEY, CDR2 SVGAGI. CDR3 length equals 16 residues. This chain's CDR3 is CASSYSGLAAPNEQFF. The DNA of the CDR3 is TGTGCCAGCAGTTACTCAGGACTAGCGGCACCGAATGAGCAGTTCTTC.

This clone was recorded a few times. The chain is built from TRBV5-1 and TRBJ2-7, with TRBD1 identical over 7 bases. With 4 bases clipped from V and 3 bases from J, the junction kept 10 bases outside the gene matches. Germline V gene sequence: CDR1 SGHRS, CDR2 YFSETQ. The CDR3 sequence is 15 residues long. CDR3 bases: TGCGCCAGCAGCCCTGACAGGGTCCTCGTCTACGAGCAGTACTTC. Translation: CASSPDRVLVYEQYF. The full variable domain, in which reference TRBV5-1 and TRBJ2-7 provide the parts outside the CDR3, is KAGVTQTPRYLIKTRGQQVTLSCSPISGHRSVSWYQQTPGQGLQFLFEYFSETQRNKGNFPGRFSGRQFSNSRSEMNVSTLELGDSALYLCASSPDRVLVYEQYFGPGTRLTVT.

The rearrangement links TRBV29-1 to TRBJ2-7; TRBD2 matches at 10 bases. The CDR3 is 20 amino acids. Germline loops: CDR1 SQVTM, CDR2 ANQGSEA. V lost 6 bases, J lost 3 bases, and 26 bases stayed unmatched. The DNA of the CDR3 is TGCAGCGTCGGAGAGGTCCGGACAGGTTTGCCCGGACTAGCGGTCTACGAGCAGTACTTC. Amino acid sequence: CSVGEVRTGLPGLAVYEQYF.

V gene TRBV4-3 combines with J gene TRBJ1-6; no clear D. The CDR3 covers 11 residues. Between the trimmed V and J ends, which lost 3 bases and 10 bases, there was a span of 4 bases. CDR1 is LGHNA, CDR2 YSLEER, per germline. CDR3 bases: TGCGCCAGCAGCCAGAGGTCACCCCTCCACTTT. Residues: CASSQRSPLHF.

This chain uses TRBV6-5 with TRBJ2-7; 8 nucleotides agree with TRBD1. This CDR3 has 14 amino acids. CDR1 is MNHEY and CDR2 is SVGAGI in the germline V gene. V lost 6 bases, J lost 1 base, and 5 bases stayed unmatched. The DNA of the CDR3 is TGTGCCAGCAGCGGAGGGACAGGATCCTACGAGCAGTACTTC. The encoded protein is CASSGGTGSYEQYF.

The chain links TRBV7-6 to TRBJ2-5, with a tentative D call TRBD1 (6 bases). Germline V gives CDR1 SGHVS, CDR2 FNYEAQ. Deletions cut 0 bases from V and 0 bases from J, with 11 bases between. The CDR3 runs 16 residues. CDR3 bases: TGTGCCAGCAGCTTAGCGGACAGTGGGTACCAAGAGACCCAGTACTTC. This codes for CASSLADSGYQETQYF.